A selection of T cell receptor beta chains follows, all from one sample in a study of blood T cell repertoires in COVID-19. Repertoires were generated with immunoSEQ multiplex PCR, while TCRdb's copy carries only in-frame clones and drops some. The table includes some 69,000 clones, about four fifths detected once. Material for sequencing was peripheral blood. The receptors were gathered from a human donor in a cohort sampled during active COVID-19. Each CDR3 is given with its conserved first and last residue. The D gene is left open where the match is weak. Rows may omit the clone size; those that give it use once, few, many or a size class.

D gene	clone size	V gene	J gene	CDR3 protein	CDR3 DNA
-	-	TRBV30	TRBJ1-1	CAWIAGAGEAFF	TGTGCCTGGATTGCAGGGGCGGGTGAAGCTTTCTTT
TRBD1	-	TRBV6-1	TRBJ1-1	CASSDNRGRWAFF	TGTGCCAGCAGTGATAACAGGGGCCGGTGGGCTTTCTTT
TRBD1	few	TRBV5-1	TRBJ1-4	CASSFLGQHNEKLFF	TGCGCCAGCAGCTTCTTGGGACAGCATAATGAAAAACTGTTTTTT
-	-	TRBV14	TRBJ1-4	CASSQGTADGKLFF	TGTGCCAGCAGCCAAGGGACAGCTGACGGAAAACTGTTTTTT
-	-	TRBV10-1	TRBJ1-5	CASPRGEFNQPQHF	TGCGCCAGCCCCAGGGGCGAGTTCAATCAGCCCCAGCATTTT
-	-	TRBV5-1	TRBJ2-2	CASSLDSATGELFF	TGCGCCAGCAGCTTGGACAGTGCGACCGGGGAGCTGTTTTTT
-	few	TRBV7-9	TRBJ1-2	CASSFNSALGYTF	TGTGCCAGCAGCTTTAACAGTGCGCTAGGCTACACCTTC
-	-	TRBV2	TRBJ2-1	CASSPGSANNEQFF	TGTGCCAGCAGCCCCGGTAGCGCGAACAATGAGCAGTTCTTC
-	-	TRBV6-5	TRBJ1-1	CASSYSTGLATEAFF	TGTGCCAGCAGTTACTCCACAGGGTTGGCCACTGAAGCTTTCTTT
-	-	TRBV7-8	TRBJ2-7	CASSLITGSYEQYF	TGTGCCAGCAGCTTAATCACGGGTTCCTACGAGCAGTACTTC
TRBD2	many	TRBV3-1/TRBV3-2	TRBJ2-7	CASSHTRWVAGSYEQYF	TGTGCCAGCAGCCATACCCGGTGGGTAGCGGGTAGCTACGAGCAGTACTTC
-	-	TRBV28	TRBJ2-4	CASSRTGSNIQYF	TGTGCCAGCAGCCGAACAGGTTCTAACATTCAGTACTTC
TRBD2	-	TRBV19	TRBJ2-7	CASSDQLRLAGVAQYF	TGTGCCAGTAGTGACCAACTTCGACTAGCGGGAGTCGCGCAGTACTTC
-	few	TRBV7-9	TRBJ2-7	CASSYDSRSYEQYF	TGTGCCAGCAGCTATGACAGCCGCTCCTACGAGCAGTACTTC
-	-	TRBV18	TRBJ2-1	CASSRGQLPNNEQFF	TGTGCCAGCTCAAGAGGACAGCTACCCAACAATGAGCAGTTCTTC
-	once	TRBV5-1	TRBJ2-5	CASSLGSVQETQYF	TGCGCCAGCAGCTTGGGGTCAGTCCAAGAGACCCAGTACTTC
-	few	TRBV20-1	TRBJ2-5	CSASLTGGTQETQYF	TGCAGTGCTAGTTTGACAGGTGGGACACAAGAGACCCAGTACTTC
TRBD1	-	TRBV5-1	TRBJ2-7	CASSLAGQYYEQYF	TGCGCCAGCAGCTTGGCGGGACAGTACTACGAGCAGTACTTC
TRBD1	-	TRBV18	TRBJ2-2	CASSRDRGSTNTGELFF	TGTGCCAGCTCACGGGACAGGGGGTCGACAAACACCGGGGAGCTGTTTTTT